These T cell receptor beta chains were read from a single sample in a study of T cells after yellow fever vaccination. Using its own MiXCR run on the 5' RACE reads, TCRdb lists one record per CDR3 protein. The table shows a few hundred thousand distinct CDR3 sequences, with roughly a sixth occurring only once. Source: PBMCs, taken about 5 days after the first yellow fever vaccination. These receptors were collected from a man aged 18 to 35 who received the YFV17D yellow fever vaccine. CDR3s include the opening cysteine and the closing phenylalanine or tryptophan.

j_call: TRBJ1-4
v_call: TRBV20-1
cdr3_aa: CSARDDRRPNEKLFF

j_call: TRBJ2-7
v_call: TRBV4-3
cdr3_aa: CASSLSRGFLGEQYF

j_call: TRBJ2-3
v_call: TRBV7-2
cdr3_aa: CASSPGLSTDTQYF

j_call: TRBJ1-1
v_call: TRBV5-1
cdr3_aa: CASSLQGSPNTEAFF

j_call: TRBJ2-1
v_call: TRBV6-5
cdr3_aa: CASSYGPSGENEQFF

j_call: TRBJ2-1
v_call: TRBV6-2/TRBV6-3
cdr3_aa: CASSYSISYNEQFF

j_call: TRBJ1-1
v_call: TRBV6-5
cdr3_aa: CASSSPRQLNTEAFF

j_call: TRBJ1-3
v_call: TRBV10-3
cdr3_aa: CASMSQGIGAGNTIYF

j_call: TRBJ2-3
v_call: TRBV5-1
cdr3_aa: CASSPTQGAPNTQYF

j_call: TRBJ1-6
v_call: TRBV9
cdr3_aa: CASSKQASYNSPLHF

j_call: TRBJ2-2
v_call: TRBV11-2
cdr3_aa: CASSLLRGANTGELFF

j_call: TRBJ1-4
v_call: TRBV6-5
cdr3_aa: CASSYHAGLDEKLFF

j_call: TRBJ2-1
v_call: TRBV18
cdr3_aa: CASSPLGLRSYNEQFF

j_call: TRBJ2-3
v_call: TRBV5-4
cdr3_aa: CASSLMTGGGTDTQYF

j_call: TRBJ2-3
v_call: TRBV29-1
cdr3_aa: CSVAGIADTQYF

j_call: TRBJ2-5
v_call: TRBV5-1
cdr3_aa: CASRQLAAQETQYF

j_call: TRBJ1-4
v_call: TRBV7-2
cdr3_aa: CASSSMGPYEKLFF

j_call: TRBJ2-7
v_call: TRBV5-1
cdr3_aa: CASSLTAQASYEQYF

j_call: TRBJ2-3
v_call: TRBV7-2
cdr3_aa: CASSSRGFTDTQYF

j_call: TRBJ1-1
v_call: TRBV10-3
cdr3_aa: CAISGGSREAFF

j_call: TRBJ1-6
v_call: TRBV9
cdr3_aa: CASSAQGGGWNSPLHF

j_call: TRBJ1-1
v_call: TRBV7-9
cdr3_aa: CASSLSWGPFF

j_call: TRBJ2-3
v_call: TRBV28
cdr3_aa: CASSGDRSPTDTQYF

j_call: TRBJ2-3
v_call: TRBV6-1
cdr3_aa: CASSETSGGGWVTQYF

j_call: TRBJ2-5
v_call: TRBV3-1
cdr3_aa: CASSQVAGRETQYF

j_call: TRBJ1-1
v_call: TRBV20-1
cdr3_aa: CSAEGWGKAFF

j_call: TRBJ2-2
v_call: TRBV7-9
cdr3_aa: CASSLGGQSNTGELFF

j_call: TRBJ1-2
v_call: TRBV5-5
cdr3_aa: CASSFDLSNYGYTF

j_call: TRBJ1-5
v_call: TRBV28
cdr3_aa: CASSTRQNSNQPQHF

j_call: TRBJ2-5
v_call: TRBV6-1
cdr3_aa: CASRRQGVEETQYF

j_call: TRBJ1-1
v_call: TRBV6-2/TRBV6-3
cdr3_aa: CASSAGQGGYTEAFF